Below, 27 T cell receptor beta chains from the same sample are listed, as sequenced in a study of OX40 agonist ivuxolimab in advanced cancers. This table comes from immunoSEQ multiplex PCR, and its TCRdb copy is limited to in-frame clones, with some not included. Here the sample spans some 74,000 clones, approximately 85% being singletons. The starting material was CD4+ or CD8+ T cells sorted from blood, obtained in a trial of the OX40 agonist ivuxolimab. Receptors were obtained from an adult with an advanced solid tumor such as melanoma, head and neck, liver or kidney cancer.

CDR3 DNA: TGTGCCAGCAGCATACAGGGAGGTGAGACCCAGTACTTC. The encoded protein is CASSIQGGETQYF. The chain couples TRBV7-3 to TRBJ2-5; D is possibly TRBD1 or TRBD2 (6 bases each). This CDR3 has 13 residues. Trimming removed 5 bases at V and 5 bases at J, with 12 bases between. CDR1 is SGHTA, CDR2 FQGTGA, per germline.

This clone showed up just once. The genes are TRBV30 and TRBJ1-4; D might be TRBD1 (6 bases). Trimming took 4 bases from V and 3 from J, leaving 12 bases between them. The CDR3 has 14 amino acids. Germline-derived CDR1 and CDR2 are GTSNPN and SVGIG (reference sequence). CDR3 in amino acids: CAWIGGGSNEKLFF. The CDR3 DNA reads as TGTGCCTGGATCGGTGGGGGCTCTAATGAAAAACTGTTTTTT.

This clone was recorded only once. The chain uses TRBV30 and TRBJ2-5; D may be TRBD2 (5 bases). With 2 bases removed from V and 4 bases from J, the gap between germline ends came to 11 bases. The CDR3 consists of 13 residues. Germline-derived CDR1 and CDR2 are GTSNPN and SVGIG (reference sequence). The CDR3 protein is CAWSLVLGETQYF. The DNA of the CDR3 is TGTGCCTGGAGTCTGGTACTAGGAGAGACCCAGTACTTC. Combining the CDR3 with reference TRBV30 and TRBJ2-5 gives the whole variable domain SQTIHQWPATLVQPVGSPLSLECTVEGTSNPNLYWYRQAAGRGLQLLFYSVGIGQISSEVPQNLSASRPQDRQFILSSKKLLLSDSGFYLCAWSLVLGETQYFGPGTRLLVL.

The chain has TRBV18 and TRBJ2-7, with 10 positions matching TRBD2. Germline V gene sequence: CDR1 KGHSH, CDR2 LQKENI. V gave up 3 bases and J gave up 4 bases; unmatched junction bases: 6. The CDR3 has 15 residues. The CDR3 nucleotides read TGTGCCAGCTCACCCCTAGCGGGAGAAAGGTACGAGCAGTACTTC. The encoded protein is CASSPLAGERYEQYF.

This chain links TRBV11-2 with TRBJ1-2; TRBD1 agrees at 11 bases. Germline CDR1 reads SGHAT; CDR2 reads FQNNGV. With V trimmed by 2 bases and J by 0 bases, 5 bases remained unmatched. The CDR3 sequence is 17 residues long. Here the CDR3 DNA reads TGTGCCAGCAGCTTACCGGACAGGGGGCGCACTAACTATGGCTACACCTTC. Protein sequence: CASSLPDRGRTNYGYTF.

The gene calls are TRBV18 and TRBJ1-3; D uncertain. Germline V gene sequence: CDR1 KGHSH, CDR2 LQKENI. This CDR3 has 13 amino acids. Trimming took off 4 bases at V and 4 bases at J, with 8 bases between the two ends. DNA for the CDR3: TGTGCCAGCTCACGTAACGGAGGAAACACCATATATTTT. This translates into CASSRNGGNTIYF.

The V and J genes are TRBV9 and TRBJ2-1; the match to TRBD2 covers 11 bases. The CDR3 totals 15 residues. The V gene end was trimmed by 3 bases and the J gene end by 5 bases; junction bases not matched to a gene: 4. Germline V gene sequence: CDR1 SGDLS, CDR2 YYNGEE. The CDR3 protein is CASSARLAGNNEQFF. For the CDR3, the DNA is TGTGCCAGCAGCGCCCGACTAGCGGGAAACAATGAGCAGTTCTTC.

This chain uses TRBV10-1 with TRBJ2-1, with D tentatively TRBD1 (6 bases). The CDR3 has 18 amino acids. The ends were cut back, 11 bases at V and 0 bases at J, with 26 bases in the middle. Per the germline V gene, CDR1 is WNHNN and CDR2 is SYGVQD (reference sequence). This CDR3 reads CAGLTGTLTAGSYNEQFF. For the CDR3, the DNA is TGCGCCGGGTTGACGGGGACATTAACTGCGGGCTCCTACAATGAGCAGTTCTTC.

The chain combines TRBV5-1 with TRBJ1-4; TRBD1 might be the D (6 bases). V was cut by 4 bases and J by 8 bases, with 18 bases left in between. Germline V gene sequence: CDR1 SGHRS, CDR2 YFSETQ. The CDR3 is 15 amino acids. The CDR3 nucleotides are TGCGCCAGCAGCCCGGGGGCCCGGGACGGAGAAAAACTGTTTTTT. It is translated as CASSPGARDGEKLFF.

The rearrangement uses TRBV2 and TRBJ1-5; possible D gene TRBD1, 5 bases. This CDR3 has 19 residues. The V end was cut by 6 bases, the J end by 12 bases, with 36 bases between. The germline gives CDR1 SNHLY, CDR2 FYNNEI. This chain's CDR3 is CASSSGPPSGPARLGYQHF. The CDR3, as DNA: TGTGCCAGCAGCTCCGGTCCTCCCTCGGGGCCGGCCCGATTGGGCTACCAGCATTTT.

Details on this clone: Other nucleotide sequences in the sample specify the same CDR3. The chain employs TRBV7-2 and TRBJ1-1; D gene unclear. Deletions cut 2 bases from V and 1 base from J, with 5 bases between. Germline CDR1 is SGHTA and CDR2 is FQGNSA. The length of the CDR3 is 13 residues. The CDR3 DNA follows: TGTGCCAGCAGCTTATCCGGGAACACTGAAGCTTTCTTT. Its protein is CASSLSGNTEAFF.

This clone occurred once. V is TRBV30 and J is TRBJ2-2; 8 nucleotides match TRBD2. The CDR3 runs 16 residues. The V gene end was trimmed by 2 bases and the J gene end by 6 bases; junction bases not matched to a gene: 11. The V gene's germline CDR1 is GTSNPN and CDR2 SVGIG (reference sequence). The CDR3 sequence: CAWSLRGGLYAGELFF. Here the CDR3 DNA reads TGTGCCTGGAGTCTACGGGGGGGCCTTTACGCCGGGGAGCTGTTTTTT.

V is TRBV9 and J is TRBJ1-2; TRBD1 might be the D (6 bases). The CDR3 covers 15 residues. V gave up 4 bases and J gave up 2 bases, with 15 bases separating them. Looked up from germline, CDR1 is SGDLS and CDR2 is YYNGEE. The CDR3 here is CASSPDGGGNYGYTF. The CDR3 DNA reads as TGTGCCAGCAGCCCAGACGGGGGCGGGAACTATGGCTACACCTTC.

This clone occurred once. V and J are TRBV27 and TRBJ2-7, with TRBD1 identical over 8 bases. The CDR3 length is 13 residues. Per the germline V gene, CDR1 is MNHEY and CDR2 is SMNVEV (reference sequence). V was clipped by 5 bases and J by 6 bases; unmatched bases: 6. The CDR3 DNA sequence: TGTGCCAGCAGTGACCGACAGGGGATCGAGCAGTACTTC. It is translated as CASSDRQGIEQYF.

This chain joins TRBV6-1 and TRBJ2-1; TRBD2 matches 9 bases. In germline, CDR1 is MNHNS, CDR2 SASEGT. After removal of 6 bases from V and 4 bases from J, the junction contained 7 bases not matched to a gene. The CDR3 runs 15 residues. In DNA form, the CDR3 reads TGTGCCAGCAGAGCCGGGACTAGCAGTTACAATGAGCAGTTCTTC. Translated, it gives CASRAGTSSYNEQFF.

J is TRBJ2-2 and V is TRBV6-5; D not certain. V was shortened by 6 bases and J by 8 bases, with 10 bases between the two germline ends. Per the germline V gene, CDR1 is MNHEY and CDR2 is SVGAGI. There are 12 residues in the CDR3. The CDR3 protein is CASSSLGGELFF. The CDR3 DNA is TGTGCCAGCAGCTCCCTCGGGGGGGAGCTGTTTTTT.

V gene TRBV6-1 combines with J gene TRBJ1-5; D unresolved. CDR1 MNHNS and CDR2 SASEGT come from the germline V gene. The CDR3 is 15 residues long. V lost 7 bases and J 0 bases, leaving 13 bases between the germline ends. The CDR3 nucleotides read TGTGCCAGCATTCCCCGAACGTTTAGCAATCAGCCCCAGCATTTT. Translated: CASIPRTFSNQPQHF.

The chain has TRBV6-6 and TRBJ2-1; 7 bases match TRBD1. Germline CDR1 is MNHNY and CDR2 is SVGAGI (reference sequence). Losses at the gene ends were 5 bases for V and 5 bases for J; bases not matched to a gene: 9. The CDR3 spans 15 residues. In DNA, the CDR3 is TGTGCCAGCAGTCTACGACAGGGAAGTAACAATGAGCAGTTCTTC. Its protein is CASSLRQGSNNEQFF.

The chain employs TRBV19 and TRBJ2-1, with D perhaps given as TRBD1 or TRBD2 (7 bases each). V was cut by 10 bases and J by 4 bases, with 17 bases left in between. The CDR3 totals 14 residues. Germline assignment: CDR1 LNHDA and CDR2 SQIVND (reference sequence). The DNA for the CDR3 is TGTGCCATCAGGGGGGGATCCGATTACAATGAGCAGTTCTTC. Protein: CAIRGGSDYNEQFF. The whole variable domain, filled in from reference TRBV19 and TRBJ2-1, reads DGGITQSPKYLFRKEGQNVTLSCEQNLNHDAMYWYRQDPGQGLRLIYYSQIVNDFQKGDIAEGYSVSREKKESFPLTVTSAQKNPTAFYLCAIRGGSDYNEQFFGPGTRLTVL.

This chain uses TRBV18 with TRBJ2-7; 8 bases are a match to TRBD2. Germline V CDR1 and CDR2: KGHSH, LQKENI. The V and J ends lost 0 bases and 5 bases, in that order; junction bases with no gene match: 6. CDR3 size: 15 residues. The CDR3 loop reads CASSPPGRGGDEQYF. The CDR3 nucleotides are TGTGCCAGCTCACCACCCGGGAGGGGAGGGGACGAGCAGTACTTC. Complete variable domain (other parts from reference TRBV18 and TRBJ2-7): NAGVMQNPRHLVRRRGQEARLRCSPMKGHSHVYWYRQLPEEGLKFMVYLQKENIIDESGMPKERFSAEFPKEGPSILRIQQVVRGDSAAYFCASSPPGRGGDEQYFGPGTRLTVT.

V and J are TRBV19 and TRBJ2-7, with D unresolved. Germline V CDR1 and CDR2: LNHDA, SQIVND (reference sequence). V gave up 5 bases and J gave up 1 base, with 15 bases separating them. This CDR3 has 15 amino acids. The CDR3 nucleotides read TGTGCCAGTAGTCCCGCGGAAGGTTCATCCTACGAGCAGTACTTC. Translation: CASSPAEGSSYEQYF.

Only one count was recorded for this clone. V gene TRBV5-6 combines with J gene TRBJ1-1; D might be TRBD1 (6 bases). This CDR3 contains 13 residues. The V gene lost 1 base and the J gene lost 8 bases, with 12 bases spanning the gap. Per the germline V gene, CDR1 is SGHDT and CDR2 is YYEEEE. CDR3 sequence: CASSLTGTSEAFF. The CDR3 DNA is TGTGCCAGCAGCTTGACCGGGACATCCGAAGCTTTCTTT.

The chain employs TRBV6-1 and TRBJ1-3; possibly TRBD1 for D (6 bases). This CDR3 contains 14 residues. Trimming took 7 bases from V and 1 from J, leaving 11 bases between them. In germline, CDR1 is MNHNS, CDR2 SASEGT. DNA for the CDR3: TGTGCCAGCACCCTGAGGGGGTCTGGAAACACCATATATTTT. It encodes CASTLRGSGNTIYF.

The V gene is TRBV5-8, the J gene TRBJ2-3; 7 bases map to TRBD2. The CDR3 has 13 residues. Germline V gives CDR1 SGHTS, CDR2 YDEGEE. The ends lost 3 bases at V and 3 bases at J; junction bases unmatched: 1. The DNA of the CDR3 is TGTGCCAGCAGCTCGGGAGGAACAGATACGCAGTATTTT. It translates to CASSSGGTDTQYF.

The V gene is TRBV7-9, the J gene TRBJ2-4; D may be TRBD2 (6 bases). From germline, CDR1 is SEHNR and CDR2 FQNEAQ (reference sequence). The CDR3 totals 16 residues. With 5 bases removed from V and 0 bases from J, the gap between germline ends came to 14 bases. Here the CDR3 DNA reads TGTGCCAGCAGCCGTGGAGGGGTAGTAGCCAAAAACATTCAGTACTTC. This encodes CASSRGGVVAKNIQYF.

This chain uses TRBV11-3 with TRBJ2-6; D uncertain. This CDR3 region has 13 residues. The germline CDR1 and CDR2 sequences are SGHNT and YENEEA. The ends were cut back, 3 bases at V and 1 base at J, with 1 base in the middle. Here the CDR3 DNA reads TGTGCCAGCAGCTTTTCTGGGGCCAACGTCCTGACTTTC. Translating gives CASSFSGANVLTF. Variable domain in full (rest from reference TRBV11-3 and TRBJ2-6): EAGVVQSPRYKIIEKKQPVAFWCNPISGHNTLYWYLQNLGQGPELLIRYENEEAVDDSQLPKDRFSAERLKGVDSTLKIQPAELGDSAVYLCASSFSGANVLTFGAGSRLTVL.

V is TRBV7-3 and J is TRBJ2-1; D is ambiguous. Deletions cut 4 bases from V and 5 bases from J, with 9 bases between. The V gene's germline CDR1 is SGHTA and CDR2 FQGTGA. The CDR3 spans 13 residues. CDR3 protein: CASSSTKNNEQFF. For the CDR3, the DNA is TGTGCCAGCAGCTCGACCAAGAACAATGAGCAGTTCTTC.